This entry lists 26 T cell receptor beta chains sequenced from one sample in a study of a mutant IDH1 vaccine in newly diagnosed glioma. The time point: week 5, during vaccination. Every vaccine dose comprised 300 ug of mutant IDH1 20-mer peptide plus topical imiquimod. No antigen has been identified for these receptors. Sequencing was performed with immunoSEQ multiplex PCR; in TCRdb, only in-frame clones are kept and a portion is missing. Among around 51,000 clones listed, just under 80% were seen once. The source material was PBMCs, sampled from a glioma patient whose treatment included an IDH1 peptide vaccine. These receptors were collected from a woman aged 40 to 50 with glioma.

V usage is TRBV9 and J usage is TRBJ2-3; weak D call: TRBD2 (7 bases). V was cut by 0 bases and J by 0 bases, with 17 bases left in between. Germline V gives CDR1 SGDLS, CDR2 YYNGEE. The CDR3 is made up of 18 amino acids. This CDR3 reads CASSVAGGGTISTDTQYF. CDR3 nucleotide sequence: TGTGCCAGCAGCGTAGCTGGAGGGGGGACTATTAGCACAGATACGCAGTATTTT.

This rearrangement joins TRBV29-1 to TRBJ2-2, with TRBD1 as a possible D gene (6 bases). Germline V gene lookup returns CDR1 SQVTM and CDR2 ANQGSEA. There are 15 residues in the CDR3. Trimming left V 6 bases short and J 0 bases short, with 14 bases between. The CDR3 loop reads CSVLQGQTNTGELFF. The CDR3 coding sequence is TGCAGCGTCCTCCAAGGACAGACGAACACCGGGGAGCTGTTTTTT.

This rearrangement joins TRBV5-1 to TRBJ2-1; TRBD1 or TRBD2 may be the D gene (5 bases each). Trimming shortened V by 1 base and J by 6 bases, and 8 bases separated the two germline ends. The CDR3 totals 13 residues. Germline V CDR1 and CDR2: SGHRS, YFSETQ. The CDR3 DNA sequence: TGCGCCAGCAGCTTGCAGAGGGGCAATGAGCAGTTCTTC. This sequence encodes CASSLQRGNEQFF. Full variable domain (rest looked up from reference TRBV5-1 and TRBJ2-1): KAGVTQTPRYLIKTRGQQVTLSCSPISGHRSVSWYQQTPGQGLQFLFEYFSETQRNKGNFPGRFSGRQFSNSRSEMNVSTLELGDSALYLCASSLQRGNEQFFGPGTRLTVL.

The chain is built from TRBV7-9 and TRBJ2-7; the D call may be TRBD1 or TRBD2 (5 bases each). Deletions cut 8 bases from V and 2 bases from J, with 10 bases between. Germline V gene sequence: CDR1 SEHNR, CDR2 FQNEAQ (reference sequence). The CDR3 sequence is 12 residues long. CDR3 loop: CASEGSAYEQYF. The CDR3 DNA reads as TGTGCCAGCGAGGGGTCCGCCTACGAGCAGTACTTC.

The chain recombines TRBV25-1 with TRBJ1-2; D gene unclear. V was clipped by 0 bases and J by 4 bases, with 6 bases between them. Per germline, CDR1 MGHDK and CDR2 SYGVNS. The CDR3 sequence is 13 residues long. The CDR3 DNA reads as TGTGCCAGCAGTGAATACCCCGTCTATGGCTACACCTTC. It yields the protein CASSEYPVYGYTF.

Here the CDR3 DNA reads TGCAGCGTAGTAGGGCCCCAAGAGACCCAGTACTTC. It translates to CSVVGPQETQYF. This rearrangement joins TRBV29-1 to TRBJ2-5; D remains ambiguous. Germline CDR1 SQVTM, CDR2 ANQGSEA. The CDR3 sequence is 12 residues long. The V end was cut by 6 bases, the J end by 1 base, with 9 bases between.

This chain connects TRBV2 to TRBJ2-1, with 11 bases matching TRBD1. The trim removed 7 bases at V and 5 bases at J, leaving 4 bases unmatched. Germline V gene lookup returns CDR1 SNHLY and CDR2 FYNNEI. This CDR3 has 14 residues. The CDR3 DNA follows: TGTGCCAGCACCCCGGGACAGGGGGACAATGAGCAGTTCTTC. Encoded protein: CASTPGQGDNEQFF.

V gene TRBV6-5 combines with J gene TRBJ2-7, with TRBD1 matching 7 bases. Germline trimming cut 2 bases from V and 2 bases from J; bases unmatched to any gene: 6. The CDR3 has 15 amino acids. Germline values: CDR1 MNHEY, CDR2 SVGAGI. CDR3 DNA: TGTGCCAGCAGTTACAGAAAAACAGGGGCCTACGAGCAGTACTTC. This codes for CASSYRKTGAYEQYF.

DNA of the CDR3: TGTGCCAGCAGCTTGGGACAGGGATTTTTTGGCTACACCTTC. The encoded protein is CASSLGQGFFGYTF. This chain joins TRBV5-6 and TRBJ1-2; 7 nucleotides line up with TRBD1. V trimming: 0 bases; J trimming: 7 bases; junction bases outside the gene matches: 6. This CDR3 is 14 amino acids long. CDR1 is SGHDT and CDR2 is YYEEEE in the germline V gene. The variable domain in full, with the rest retrieved from reference TRBV5-6 and TRBJ1-2, is DAGVTQSPTHLIKTRGQQVTLRCSPKSGHDTVSWYQQALGQGPQFIFQYYEEEERQRGNFPDRFSGHQFPNYSSELNVNALLLGDSALYLCASSLGQGFFGYTFGSGTRLTVV.

The chain carries TRBV5-6 and TRBJ2-1, with 9 bases aligning to TRBD1. J lost 3 bases, V lost 4 bases, and 2 bases had no gene match. This CDR3 has 14 residues. The germline V gene has CDR1 SGHDT and CDR2 YYEEEE. CDR3 DNA sequence: TGTGCCAGCAGCCGGGACAGGGACTACAATGAGCAGTTCTTC. The encoded protein is CASSRDRDYNEQFF. The full variable domain, in which reference TRBV5-6 and TRBJ2-1 provide the parts outside the CDR3, is DAGVTQSPTHLIKTRGQQVTLRCSPKSGHDTVSWYQQALGQGPQFIFQYYEEEERQRGNFPDRFSGHQFPNYSSELNVNALLLGDSALYLCASSRDRDYNEQFFGPGTRLTVL.

This chain links TRBV7-6 with TRBJ1-2, with a possible D match to TRBD1 (6 bases). The V and J ends lost 2 bases and 6 bases respectively, with 10 bases between them. The germline CDR1 and CDR2 sequences are SGHVS and FNYEAQ. The CDR3 length is 13 residues. CDR3 nucleotides: TGTGCCAGCAGCTTACAACAGGGCCATGGCTACACCTTC. Translating it yields CASSLQQGHGYTF.

The CDR3 here is CASSPLGGSQPQHF. CDR3 in DNA: TGTGCCAGCTCACCATTGGGGGGAAGTCAGCCCCAGCATTTT. The chain joins TRBV18 to TRBJ1-5, with D maybe TRBD1 (5 bases). The V end lost 2 bases, the J end lost 6 bases, and 11 bases lay between the germline ends. CDR1 is KGHSH, CDR2 LQKENI, per germline. This CDR3 spans 14 amino acids.

This clone has just a few counts. The genes are TRBV7-2 and TRBJ1-6; D unresolved. The length of the CDR3 is 14 residues. Per germline, CDR1 SGHTA and CDR2 FQGNSA. V shed 1 base and J shed 5 bases, with 6 bases lying between them. CDR3 nucleotide sequence: TGTGCCAGCAGCTTAGAACTGAATAATTCACCCCTCCACTTT. The encoded protein is CASSLELNNSPLHF. Filled out from reference TRBV7-2 and TRBJ1-6, the complete variable domain reads GAGVSQSPSNKVTEKGKDVELRCDPISGHTALYWYRQSLGQGLEFLIYFQGNSAPDKSGLPSDRFSAERTGGSVSTLTIQRTQQEDSAVYLCASSLELNNSPLHFGNGTRLTVT.

This clone was seen only a few times. The V gene is TRBV4-1, the J gene TRBJ1-1; maybe TRBD1 (5 bases). V was trimmed by 4 bases and J by 11 bases, leaving 17 bases between them. Germline V gene lookup returns CDR1 MGHRA and CDR2 YSYEKL. There are 13 residues in the CDR3. CDR3 in DNA: TGCGCCAGCAGCCCGGGCCCGTCCGGGGGGGCTTTCTTT. Translation gives CASSPGPSGGAFF.

This chain uses TRBV4-1 with TRBJ1-1, with TRBD1 as a possible D gene (6 bases). CDR3 length equals 17 residues. Germline lookup yields CDR1 MGHRA and CDR2 YSYEKL. V lost 4 bases and J 0 bases, leaving 18 bases between the germline ends. CDR3 region: CASSPIKEQGLNTEAFF. Here the CDR3 DNA reads TGCGCCAGCAGCCCCATAAAGGAGCAGGGGCTGAACACTGAAGCTTTCTTT.

This chain links TRBV4-3 with TRBJ2-2; D perhaps matches TRBD1 (6 bases). CDR3 size: 18 residues. V lost 1 base to trimming and J lost 0 bases, with 15 bases between them. Germline values: CDR1 LGHNA, CDR2 YSLEER. The chain's CDR3 is CASSQGGPAFANTGELFF. DNA for the CDR3: TGCGCCAGCAGCCAAGGGGGGCCGGCGTTCGCGAACACCGGGGAGCTGTTTTTT.

The rearrangement links TRBV5-8 to TRBJ1-2; perhaps TRBD1 as D (5 bases). V lost 0 bases and J 8 bases, leaving 11 bases between the germline ends. This CDR3 is built from 13 residues. Germline V gene lookup returns CDR1 SGHTS and CDR2 YDEGEE. The CDR3 DNA reads TGTGCCAGCAGCTTGGAGGGGAGTCGGGGCTACACCTTC. Residues: CASSLEGSRGYTF.

The J gene is TRBJ1-1, the V gene TRBV6-5, with no clear D. Germline V gives CDR1 MNHEY, CDR2 SVGAGI. The CDR3 runs 16 residues. The V end was cut by 4 bases, the J end by 1 base, with 16 bases between. Here the CDR3 reads CASSSPGHTTNTEAFF. The DNA for the CDR3 is TGTGCCAGCAGTTCTCCGGGCCATACAACGAACACTGAAGCTTTCTTT.

V usage is TRBV30 and J usage is TRBJ1-2; no clear D gene. There are 14 residues in the CDR3. V was trimmed by 5 bases and J by 7 bases, leaving 20 bases between them. The germline V gene encodes CDR1 GTSNPN and CDR2 SVGIG (reference sequence). The CDR3 region is CAWAPSATPSGYTF. CDR3 bases: TGTGCCTGGGCCCCTTCCGCCACCCCAAGTGGCTACACCTTC.

The CDR3 region has the DNA TGTGCCAGTAGTATAGAGGCAGGCCCCGAGCAGTTCTTC. Its translation is CASSIEAGPEQFF. The chain has TRBV19 and TRBJ2-1; D gene ambiguous. Germline values: CDR1 LNHDA, CDR2 SQIVND (reference sequence). V dropped 0 bases and J dropped 10 bases, with 10 bases sitting between them. The CDR3 sequence is 13 residues long.

The CDR3 sequence is CASRRVGTGDTEAFF. The CDR3 nucleotides are TGTGCCAGCCGGCGCGTGGGGACAGGGGACACTGAAGCTTTCTTT. The rearrangement links TRBV6-1 to TRBJ1-1; TRBD1 aligns across 10 bases. The junction had 9 bases not matched to a gene; V was cut back by 8 bases and J by 3 bases. Germline-derived CDR1 and CDR2 are MNHNS and SASEGT. CDR3 length: 15 amino acids.

The V gene is TRBV7-9, the J gene TRBJ2-5, with TRBD2 matching over 12 bases. Germline V lookup: CDR1 SEHNR, CDR2 FQNEAQ (reference sequence). Trimming at V came to 4 bases and at J to 5 bases, leaving 2 bases not matched to a gene. The CDR3 runs 14 residues. CDR3 in DNA: TGTGCCAGCAGCTACCTAGCGGGGGGGGAGACCCAGTACTTC. Protein: CASSYLAGGETQYF.

The gene calls are TRBV5-1 and TRBJ2-1, with 10 positions matching TRBD2. CDR1 and CDR2 (germline): SGHRS, YFSETQ. V trimming: 6 bases; J trimming: 4 bases; junction bases outside the gene matches: 4. CDR3 size: 14 residues. The CDR3 DNA is TGCGCCAGCACCAATAGCGGGGGGTACAATGAGCAGTTCTTC. Protein product: CASTNSGGYNEQFF.

CDR3 loop: CAWSDTGFDGYTF. The DNA of the CDR3 is TGTGCCTGGAGTGACACAGGGTTTGATGGCTACACCTTC. The chain has TRBV30 and TRBJ1-2, with D possibly matching TRBD1 (6 bases). V lost 1 base, J lost 6 bases, and 12 bases lay in between. In germline, CDR1 is GTSNPN, CDR2 SVGIG (reference sequence). CDR3 length equals 13 residues.

This clone occurred once. This chain joins TRBV7-2 and TRBJ2-5; TRBD2 matches at 8 bases. Germline CDR1 is SGHTA and CDR2 is FQGNSA. V lost 4 bases and J lost 5; bases outside the gene matches: 12. The CDR3 length is 16 residues. CDR3 loop: CASSSGGGSNGETQYF. CDR3 bases: TGTGCCAGCAGCTCGGGAGGGGGGAGCAACGGGGAGACCCAGTACTTC.

About this clone itself: One end of the junction varies from germline; a read error may be responsible. CDR3 amino acids: CATSFSGSSYNEQFF. Written as DNA, the CDR3 is TGCGCCACCAGTTTTAGCGGGAGTTCCTACAATGAGCAGTTCTTC. The gene calls are TRBV10-1 and TRBJ2-1, with 9 bases that match TRBD2. Looked up from germline, CDR1 is WNHNN and CDR2 is SYGVQD (reference sequence). CDR3 length: 15 amino acids.